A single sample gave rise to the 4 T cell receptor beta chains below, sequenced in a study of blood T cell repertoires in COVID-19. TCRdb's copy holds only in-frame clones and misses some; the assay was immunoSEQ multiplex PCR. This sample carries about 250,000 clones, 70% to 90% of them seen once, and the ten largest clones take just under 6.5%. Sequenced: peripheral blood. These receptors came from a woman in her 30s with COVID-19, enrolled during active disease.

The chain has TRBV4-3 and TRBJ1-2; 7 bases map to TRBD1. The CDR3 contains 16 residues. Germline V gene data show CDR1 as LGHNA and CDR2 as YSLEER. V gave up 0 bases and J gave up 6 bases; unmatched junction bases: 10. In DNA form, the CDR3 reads TGCGCCAGCAGCCAAGAAGCCTTTTCAGGGGGGCATGGCTACACCTTC. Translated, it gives CASSQEAFSGGHGYTF.

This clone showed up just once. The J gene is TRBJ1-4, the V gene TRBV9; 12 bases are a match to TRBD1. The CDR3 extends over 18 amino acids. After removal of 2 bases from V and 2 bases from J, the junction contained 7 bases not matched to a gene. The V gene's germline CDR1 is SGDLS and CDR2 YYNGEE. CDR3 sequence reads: CASSVGTGGLVTNEKLFF. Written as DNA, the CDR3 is TGTGCCAGCAGCGTCGGGACAGGGGGCCTGGTCACTAATGAAAAACTGTTTTTT.

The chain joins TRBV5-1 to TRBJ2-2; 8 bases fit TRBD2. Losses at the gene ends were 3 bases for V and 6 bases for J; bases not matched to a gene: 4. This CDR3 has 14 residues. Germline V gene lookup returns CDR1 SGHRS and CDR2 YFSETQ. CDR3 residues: CASSWTSRPGELFF. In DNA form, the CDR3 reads TGCGCCAGCAGCTGGACTAGCCGCCCCGGGGAGCTGTTTTTT. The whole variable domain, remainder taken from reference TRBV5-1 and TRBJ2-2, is KAGVTQTPRYLIKTRGQQVTLSCSPISGHRSVSWYQQTPGQGLQFLFEYFSETQRNKGNFPGRFSGRQFSNSRSEMNVSTLELGDSALYLCASSWTSRPGELFFGEGSRLTVL.

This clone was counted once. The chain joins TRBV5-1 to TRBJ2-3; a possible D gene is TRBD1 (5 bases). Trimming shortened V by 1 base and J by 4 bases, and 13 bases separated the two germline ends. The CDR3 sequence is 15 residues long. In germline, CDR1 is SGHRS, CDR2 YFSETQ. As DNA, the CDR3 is TGCGCCAGCAGCTTGTCGCAGGGCTTCGCAGATACGCAGTATTTT. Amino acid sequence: CASSLSQGFADTQYF.